The text below deals with one T cell receptor beta chain. This CDR3 region has 12 residues. CDR1 is GTSNPN, CDR2 SVGIG, per germline (reference sequence). Vbeta (60) and Jbeta (13) primers were used in the PCR. TCRdb's table, derived via immunoSEQ multiplex PCR, lists solely in-frame clones and lacks some. The repertoire holds 35,000 to 50,000 clones, roughly half seen once, with approximately 5.5% in the top ten. This entry is derived from a study of cytomegalovirus exposure and HLA in healthy donors. The chain carries TRBV30 and TRBJ1-1, with 7 bases matching TRBD1. This receptor was obtained from a man aged 55 to 69 in good health and CMV-seronegative. The sample taken for sequencing was PBMCs. The CDR3 loop is CASGQSNTEAFF. The CDR3 DNA reads TGTGCATCGGGACAGTCAAACACTGAAGCTTTCTTT.